This T cell receptor (beta chain) was sequenced during a study of blood T cell repertoires in COVID-19. At the level of the study: Samples taken during acute and convalescent COVID-19 were collected in the United States, Italy and Spain. Sample material is recorded as cDNA or gDNA derived from T cells, B-cell-depleted T cells, or PBMCs.

The CDR3 is 13 amino acids. V lost 4 bases to trimming and J lost 4 bases, with 10 bases between them. Authors' methods: The authors estimated nucleated cell counts from reference gene primer amplification. This table comes from immunoSEQ multiplex PCR, and its TCRdb copy is limited to in-frame clones, with some not included. Clone size and the V and J calls come from that table; the DNA yielded D and trimming. The sample has fewer than 25,000 clones, about nine tenths seen once. The V and J genes are TRBV12-3 or TRBV12-4 and TRBJ1-2; TRBD1 is a possible D gene (5 bases). This TCR came from a middle-aged man with active COVID-19. The sequenced sample was peripheral blood. CDR3 coding DNA: TGTGCCAGCAGTTCCGGGGGAGTCTATGGCTACACCTTC. As protein: CASSSGGVYGYTF.